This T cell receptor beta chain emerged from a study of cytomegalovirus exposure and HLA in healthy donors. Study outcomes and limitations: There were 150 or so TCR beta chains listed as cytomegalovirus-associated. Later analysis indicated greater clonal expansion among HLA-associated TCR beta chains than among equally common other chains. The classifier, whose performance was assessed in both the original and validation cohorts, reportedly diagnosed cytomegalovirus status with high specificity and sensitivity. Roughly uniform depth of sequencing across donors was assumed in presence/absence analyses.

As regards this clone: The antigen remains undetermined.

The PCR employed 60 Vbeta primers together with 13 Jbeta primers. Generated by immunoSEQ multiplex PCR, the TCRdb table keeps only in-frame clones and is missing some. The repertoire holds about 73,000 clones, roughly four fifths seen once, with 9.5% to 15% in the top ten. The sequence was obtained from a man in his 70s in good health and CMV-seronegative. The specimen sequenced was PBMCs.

The CDR3 here is CASSAGTEAEAFF. The CDR3 DNA sequence: TGTGCCAGCAGCGCCGGGACAGAGGCTGAAGCTTTCTTT. The chain combines TRBV9 with TRBJ1-1; 7 bases agree with TRBD1. The CDR3 is 13 amino acids. Trimming removed 3 bases from V and 6 bases from J; junction bases left unmatched: 5. Germline V CDR1 and CDR2: SGDLS, YYNGEE. Looking up the rest from reference TRBV9 and TRBJ1-1 gives the full variable domain: DSGVTQTPKHLITATGQRVTLRCSPRSGDLSVYWYQQSLDQGLQFLIQYYNGEERAKGNILERFSAQQFPDLHSELNLSSLELGDSALYFCASSAGTEAEAFFGQGTRLTVV.